This TCR beta chain was obtained from a study of blood T cell repertoires in COVID-19. On the study more broadly: Spain, Italy and the United States supplied samples that represented acute and convalescent COVID-19. T cells, B-cell-depleted T cells, or PBMCs provided the cDNA or gDNA that served as material.

Per the authors' pipeline: Reference gene primer amplification yielded estimated nucleated cell counts. Sequencing was performed with immunoSEQ multiplex PCR; in TCRdb, only in-frame clones are kept and a portion is missing. V and J calls and clone size come straight from that table; D and trimming were deduced from the DNA. The repertoire holds 180,000 or so clones, around 80% seen once, with 2.5% to 3.5% in the top ten. Trimming left V 1 base short and J 1 base short, with 10 bases between. The CDR3 is 15 amino acids. The germline V gene has CDR1 SEHNR and CDR2 FQNEAQ (reference sequence). The TCR was taken from a woman of 80 years or more with active or convalescent COVID-19. Sequencing used peripheral blood. The chain uses TRBV7-9 and TRBJ2-5, with D perhaps matching TRBD1 (5 bases). The CDR3 here is CASSLVVQGQETQYF. The CDR3 DNA follows: TGTGCCAGCAGCTTAGTTGTGCAGGGCCAAGAGACCCAGTACTTC.